These 18 T cell receptor beta chains were all obtained from the same sample, sequenced in a study of shared clonotypes between healthy human individuals. Naive CD8 isolation took CD45RO-negative cells positively selected for CCR7 and excluded terminally differentiated effector memory CD45RA+ cells. The repertoire was sequenced with immunoSEQ multiplex PCR; TCRdb's copy has only in-frame clones and lacks some. The sample consists of about 2.1 million clones, just under 95% of them appearing once. The sample consisted of naive CD8+ T cells from PBMCs. All receptors come from a young man in good health. Some clones in this sample may be carry-over from other donors' samples.

The rearrangement links TRBV5-6 to TRBJ2-3; TRBD2 is a possible D gene (5 bases). Trimming stripped 3 bases from V and 2 bases from J, with 7 bases between. The CDR3 has 13 residues. Germline CDR1 SGHDT, CDR2 YYEEEE. The CDR3 DNA is TGTGCCAGCAGCTCTGGACTCACAGATACGCAGTATTTT. Its protein product is CASSSGLTDTQYF.

V gene TRBV7-6 combines with J gene TRBJ1-5, with D unclear. Germline assignment: CDR1 SGHVS and CDR2 FNYEAQ. Trimming cost V 5 bases and J 2 bases, with 10 bases left between them. The CDR3 is 14 residues long. CDR3 in amino acids: CASSINTGNQPQHF. CDR3 bases: TGTGCCAGCAGCATCAACACAGGCAATCAGCCCCAGCATTTT.

The chain is built from TRBV7-8 and TRBJ2-1, with 8 bases fitting TRBD2. Germline assignment: CDR1 SGHVS and CDR2 FQNEAQ. The junction had 8 bases not matched to a gene; V was cut back by 2 bases and J by 8 bases. The CDR3 has 15 amino acids. CDR3 residues: CASSLLQAREDEQFF. The CDR3 nucleotides are TGTGCCAGCAGCTTACTACAGGCGCGGGAGGATGAGCAGTTCTTC. The full variable domain, its missing parts supplied by reference TRBV7-8 and TRBJ2-1, is GAGVSQSPRYKVAKRGQDVALRCDPISGHVSLFWYQQALGQGPEFLTYFQNEAQLDKSGLPSDRFFAERPEGSVSTLKIQRTQQEDSAVYLCASSLLQAREDEQFFGPGTRLTVL.

The gene calls are TRBV28 and TRBJ1-1; D unclear. This CDR3 region has 13 residues. Trimming shortened V by 8 bases and J by 6 bases, and 16 bases separated the two germline ends. Germline V gene data show CDR1 as MDHEN and CDR2 as SYDVKM. The CDR3, as DNA: TGTGCCAGCTGTCGAGAAATCGAGGCTGAAGCTTTCTTT. This encodes CASCREIEAEAFF.

With respect to this clone: The identical CDR3 is also encoded by other nucleotide sequences in the sample. V usage is TRBV4-1 and J usage is TRBJ2-3; 7 bases are shared with TRBD1. The junction had 0 bases not matched to a gene; V was cut back by 3 bases and J by 6 bases. From germline, CDR1 is MGHRA and CDR2 YSYEKL. This CDR3 contains 12 residues. The CDR3 loop is CASSHRGDTQYF. The CDR3, as DNA: TGCGCCAGCAGCCACAGGGGGGATACGCAGTATTTT.

V usage is TRBV7-9 and J usage is TRBJ2-3, with 7 nucleotides matching TRBD2. CDR1 and CDR2 (germline): SEHNR, FQNEAQ (reference sequence). The CDR3 extends over 17 amino acids. V lost 1 base to trimming and J lost 1 base; unmatched junction nucleotides: 8. This CDR3 is CASSLEWARERTDTQYF. The CDR3 DNA reads TGTGCCAGCAGCTTAGAGTGGGCGCGGGAGCGCACAGATACGCAGTATTTT.

The CDR3 here is CASSFGGKGYTF. For the CDR3, the DNA is TGTGCCAGCAGCTTTGGGGGGAAAGGCTACACCTTC. This rearrangement joins TRBV7-9 to TRBJ1-2, with D possibly being TRBD1 (5 bases). Trimming took off 3 bases at V and 8 bases at J, with 10 bases between the two ends. Germline V gene lookup returns CDR1 SEHNR and CDR2 FQNEAQ (reference sequence). This CDR3 region has 12 residues.

A single count supports this clone. The chain recombines TRBV13 with TRBJ2-5; 14 bases fit TRBD2. The germline V gene has CDR1 PRHDT and CDR2 FYEKMQ (reference sequence). Germline trimming cut 5 bases from V and 0 bases from J; bases unmatched to any gene: 5. This CDR3 has 17 residues. In nucleotides, the CDR3 is TGTGCCAGCAGCGGCCGGACTAGCGGGAGGCACCAAGAGACCCAGTACTTC. It translates to CASSGRTSGRHQETQYF.

There are a few counts of this clone. The same CDR3 arises from other DNA sequences in this sample as well. The CDR3 loop reads CATSRRTGSNQPQHF. The CDR3 nucleotides read TGTGCCACCAGCAGGCGGACAGGGAGCAATCAGCCCCAGCATTTT. The chain carries TRBV15 and TRBJ1-5, with 8 bases aligning to TRBD1. The CDR3 spans 15 residues. Germline CDR1 reads LNHNV; CDR2 reads YYDKDF (reference sequence). The V gene end was trimmed by 3 bases and the J gene end by 1 base; junction bases not matched to a gene: 2.

V and J are TRBV4-1 and TRBJ1-2, with unresolved D. CDR1 MGHRA and CDR2 YSYEKL come from the germline V gene. The V gene lost 1 base and the J gene lost 10 bases, with 7 bases spanning the gap. This CDR3 has 11 amino acids. The CDR3 loop reads CASSQGRAYTF. CDR3 DNA sequence: TGCGCCAGCAGCCAAGGCCGGGCCTACACCTTC.

This clone was detected only a few times. This sample includes further DNA sequences coding for the same CDR3. The rearrangement links TRBV19 to TRBJ2-1, with 10 positions matching TRBD2. The CDR3 sequence is 15 residues long. Unmatched junction bases numbered 2, after V lost 5 bases and J lost 1 base. Germline lookup yields CDR1 LNHDA and CDR2 SQIVND (reference sequence). The CDR3 region is CASSPSGSSYNEQFF. The CDR3 coding sequence is TGTGCCAGTAGTCCTAGCGGGAGTTCCTACAATGAGCAGTTCTTC.

The chain uses TRBV9 and TRBJ2-3; a weak D match, TRBD2 (6 bases). The germline V and J ends were trimmed by 2 bases and 0 bases, with 16 bases remaining between them. CDR1 is SGDLS and CDR2 is YYNGEE in the germline V gene. This CDR3 is 17 amino acids long. The CDR3 DNA reads TGTGCCAGCAGCGTTTTCGGGATAGCGGCTAGCACAGATACGCAGTATTTT. Translated, it gives CASSVFGIAASTDTQYF.

The chain links TRBV29-1 to TRBJ2-1; D gene ambiguous. With 7 bases removed from V and 5 bases from J, the gap between germline ends came to 9 bases. This CDR3 comprises 11 residues. CDR1 is SQVTM, CDR2 ANQGSEA, per germline. The CDR3 DNA is TGCAGCGGTTCCATTAACAATGAGCAGTTCTTC. It specifies CSGSINNEQFF.

The chain couples TRBV6-1 to TRBJ1-5; D possibly corresponds to TRBD1 (6 bases). The V gene's germline CDR1 is MNHNS and CDR2 SASEGT. Trimming shortened V by 5 bases and J by 3 bases, and 8 bases separated the two germline ends. The CDR3 has 13 amino acids. This chain's CDR3 is CASSWDINQPQHF. The CDR3, as DNA: TGTGCCAGCAGTTGGGACATCAATCAGCCCCAGCATTTT.

This sequence joins TRBV14 and TRBJ2-2, with D unresolved. Trimming took 3 bases from V and 1 from J, leaving 15 bases between them. CDR3 length equals 17 residues. Germline V gene lookup returns CDR1 SGHDN and CDR2 FVKESK. The CDR3 sequence is CASSQSIWAENTGELFF. In DNA, the CDR3 is TGTGCCAGCAGCCAGTCTATCTGGGCGGAGAACACCGGGGAGCTGTTTTTT. The full variable domain, its missing parts supplied by reference TRBV14 and TRBJ2-2, is EAGVTQFPSHSVIEKGQTVTLRCDPISGHDNLYWYRRVMGKEIKFLLHFVKESKQDESGMPNNRFLAERTGGTYSTLKVQPAELEDSGVYFCASSQSIWAENTGELFFGEGSRLTVL.

The table lists this clone with a count of one. The same CDR3 arises from other DNA sequences in this sample as well. The chain links TRBV6-1 to TRBJ2-1; no clear D. Per the germline V gene, CDR1 is MNHNS and CDR2 is SASEGT. The V gene lost 4 bases and the J gene lost 0 bases, with 10 bases spanning the gap. The CDR3 spans 15 residues. The CDR3: CASSVRQDSYNEQFF. In nucleotides, the CDR3 is TGTGCCAGCAGTGTAAGGCAGGACTCCTACAATGAGCAGTTCTTC.

This clone was recorded once. The genes are TRBV4-1 and TRBJ2-7; 10 bases match TRBD2. V trimming: 4 bases; J trimming: 6 bases; junction bases outside the gene matches: 6. This CDR3 contains 14 residues. In germline, CDR1 is MGHRA, CDR2 YSYEKL. The CDR3 loop reads CASSPSGRASEQYF. Here the CDR3 DNA reads TGCGCCAGCAGCCCCAGCGGGAGGGCCTCCGAGCAGTACTTC.

The rearrangement joins TRBV19 to TRBJ1-2; possibly TRBD1 for D (5 bases). CDR1 is LNHDA, CDR2 SQIVND, per germline (reference sequence). Trimming left V 5 bases short and J 0 bases short, with 7 bases between. This CDR3 has 13 amino acids. CDR3 nucleotide sequence: TGTGCCAGTAGTTTGGGGGCTAACTATGGCTACACCTTC. Translating it yields CASSLGANYGYTF.